These 20 T cell receptor beta chains were sequenced from one sample in a study of shared clonotypes between healthy human individuals. Assay used: immunoSEQ multiplex PCR; TCRdb lists only in-frame clones, some missing. Among 550,000 to 750,000 clones listed, 95% to 96% were seen once. CD45RO-negative CD8 cells positively selected for CCR7 made up the naive population, which excluded terminally differentiated effector memory CD45RA+ cells. Sequenced input: naive CD8+ T cells sorted from blood. These receptors originate from a woman in her thirties in good health.

The rearrangement links TRBV27 to TRBJ2-1; D remains unclear. Per germline, CDR1 MNHEY and CDR2 SMNVEV (reference sequence). With 6 bases removed from V and 8 bases from J, the gap between germline ends came to 11 bases. The CDR3 is made up of 12 amino acids. DNA for the CDR3: TGTGCCAGCAGAGGTTCCCCCGATGAGCAGTTCTTC. This sequence encodes CASRGSPDEQFF.

This chain links TRBV5-8 with TRBJ1-5; D is unresolved. Trimming left V 4 bases short and J 11 bases short, with 4 bases between. CDR1 and CDR2 (germline): SGHTS, YDEGEE. This CDR3 comprises 9 residues. Written as DNA, the CDR3 is TGTGCCAGCAGCCTGACCCAGCATTTT. As protein: CASSLTQHF.

The chain is built from TRBV6-5 and TRBJ2-3, with D unclear. The CDR3 totals 14 residues. V was cut by 2 bases and J by 2 bases, with 8 bases left in between. Germline V lookup: CDR1 MNHEY, CDR2 SVGAGI. The CDR3 here is CASSYAPDTDTQYF. The CDR3 bases are TGTGCCAGCAGTTACGCCCCTGACACAGATACGCAGTATTTT.

The chain couples TRBV6-1 to TRBJ2-1; weak D call: TRBD1 (5 bases). The CDR3 loop spans 16 amino acids. The germline gives CDR1 MNHNS, CDR2 SASEGT. The V end lost 1 base, the J end lost 6 bases, and 16 bases lay between the germline ends. The CDR3 sequence: CASSEGGGAGRNEQFF. The CDR3 nucleotides read TGTGCCAGCAGTGAAGGGGGTGGGGCAGGCCGCAATGAGCAGTTCTTC.

The gene calls are TRBV27 and TRBJ2-1; a possible D gene is TRBD1 (7 bases). Germline CDR1 and CDR2: MNHEY and SMNVEV (reference sequence). Trimming removed 3 bases from V and 5 bases from J, with 17 bases in between. This CDR3 is built from 16 residues. CDR3 DNA: TGTGCCAGCAGTTTCGTTCAGGGGGGAGGCCACAATGAGCAGTTCTTC. This encodes CASSFVQGGGHNEQFF.

The table lists this clone with a count of one. This chain joins TRBV28 and TRBJ2-7, with 9 bases identical to TRBD2. The CDR3 sequence is 15 residues long. Germline V gene data show CDR1 as MDHEN and CDR2 as SYDVKM. V shed 7 bases, J shed 0 bases, and the junction held 7 bases outside the gene matches. The CDR3 DNA follows: TGTGCCAGCATGGTGACTAGCGGTCTCTCCTACGAGCAGTACTTC. Encoded protein: CASMVTSGLSYEQYF.

The genes are TRBV30 and TRBJ1-5; weak D call: TRBD1 (6 bases). The V end lost 3 bases, the J end lost 4 bases, and 10 bases lay between the germline ends. The CDR3 length is 13 residues. Germline CDR1 reads GTSNPN; CDR2 reads SVGIG (reference sequence). This chain's CDR3 is CAWSEGGNQPQHF. The CDR3 DNA is TGTGCCTGGAGCGAGGGGGGAAATCAGCCCCAGCATTTT.

This chain links TRBV7-2 with TRBJ1-3; D is perhaps TRBD1 (5 bases). Germline V gene lookup returns CDR1 SGHTA and CDR2 FQGNSA. V gave up 4 bases and J gave up 0 bases, with 19 bases separating them. The CDR3 consists of 18 residues. The CDR3 reads CASSSQGVVSVSGNTIYF. CDR3 nucleotides: TGTGCCAGCAGCTCCCAGGGCGTAGTTAGTGTCTCTGGAAACACCATATATTTT.

This clone appeared a single time. The V gene is TRBV15, the J gene TRBJ2-3, with a tentative D call TRBD2 (5 bases). Looked up from germline, CDR1 is LNHNV and CDR2 is YYDKDF (reference sequence). This CDR3 has 14 residues. Trimming removed 1 base at V and 4 bases at J, with 9 bases between. In DNA, the CDR3 is TGTGCCACCAGCAGAGTAAGGACTTCAGATACGCAGTATTTT. This gives the protein CATSRVRTSDTQYF.

The chain has TRBV13 and TRBJ2-7; D unclear. The length of the CDR3 is 14 residues. Trimming took off 3 bases at V and 7 bases at J, with 16 bases between the two ends. Germline loops: CDR1 PRHDT, CDR2 FYEKMQ (reference sequence). The CDR3 here is CASSFSATHREQYF. The CDR3 bases are TGTGCCAGCAGCTTCAGCGCCACACATCGGGAGCAGTACTTC.

The chain combines TRBV9 with TRBJ2-7; 11 bases map to TRBD2. The ends lost 0 bases at V and 3 bases at J; junction bases unmatched: 8. This CDR3 comprises 17 residues. Germline assignment: CDR1 SGDLS and CDR2 YYNGEE. DNA for the CDR3: TGTGCCAGCAGCGTAGGTGGATCCGGGACTAGCGGCTACGAGCAGTACTTC. Amino acids: CASSVGGSGTSGYEQYF.

The J gene is TRBJ2-1, the V gene TRBV11-3, with TRBD1 as a possible D gene (8 bases). Germline V lookup: CDR1 SGHNT, CDR2 YENEEA. This CDR3 region has 13 residues. V was pared by 4 bases and J by 10 bases, with 14 bases between. The CDR3 DNA follows: TGTGCCAGCAGCTCCGGACAGGGAGGGGAGCAGTTCTTC. Translation gives CASSSGQGGEQFF.

The CDR3 DNA is TGTGCCAGCAGCTTAGAGTCTGGGGCTAGCGGGAGAAATGAGCAGTTCTTC. Its protein product is CASSLESGASGRNEQFF. The chain couples TRBV11-3 to TRBJ2-1, with TRBD2 matching over 10 bases. Germline trimming cut 0 bases from V and 7 bases from J; bases unmatched to any gene: 9. Germline assignment: CDR1 SGHNT and CDR2 YENEEA. This CDR3 contains 17 residues.

CDR3 in amino acids: CASSWSQQTYGYTF. CDR3 DNA: TGTGCCAGCAGTTGGTCACAGCAAACCTATGGCTACACCTTC. The chain carries TRBV27 and TRBJ1-2; D remains ambiguous. The V end lost 4 bases, the J end lost 4 bases, and 13 bases lay between the germline ends. The CDR3 contains 14 residues. Germline V gene data show CDR1 as MNHEY and CDR2 as SMNVEV (reference sequence).

This clone showed up just once. The J gene is TRBJ2-7, the V gene TRBV19; 8 bases align to TRBD1. This CDR3 region has 15 residues. Germline lookup yields CDR1 LNHDA and CDR2 SQIVND (reference sequence). V lost 7 bases and J lost 4; bases outside the gene matches: 12. CDR3 sequence reads: CASTAGTGVGYEQYF. The DNA of the CDR3 is TGTGCCAGTACTGCTGGGACAGGCGTGGGTTACGAGCAGTACTTC.

This clone was observed once. This sequence joins TRBV4-2 and TRBJ2-3; 8 positions agree with TRBD2. The CDR3 is 17 residues long. Germline lookup yields CDR1 LGHNA and CDR2 YNFKEQ. Trimming removed 4 bases from V and 2 bases from J; junction bases left unmatched: 11. CDR3 amino acids: CASSPPPGAGDTDTQYF. As DNA, the CDR3 is TGTGCCAGCAGCCCCCCTCCCGGAGCGGGGGACACAGATACGCAGTATTTT.

This chain uses TRBV27 with TRBJ2-3; no clear D. Trimming took off 0 bases at V and 3 bases at J, with 16 bases between the two ends. This CDR3 region has 17 residues. Germline loops: CDR1 MNHEY, CDR2 SMNVEV (reference sequence). The CDR3 DNA reads as TGTGCCAGCAGTTTATCGATTTCTGGGATGACTACAGATACGCAGTATTTT. It is translated as CASSLSISGMTTDTQYF.

V gene TRBV5-4 combines with J gene TRBJ2-7; tentative D call: TRBD1 (6 bases). Between the trimmed V and J ends, which lost 3 bases and 6 bases, there was a span of 13 bases. The V gene's germline CDR1 is SGHNT and CDR2 YYREEE (reference sequence). The CDR3 has 13 amino acids. CDR3 residues: CASSSTGSGEQYF. CDR3 nucleotides: TGTGCCAGCAGCTCCACAGGGTCTGGCGAGCAGTACTTC.

The chain links TRBV7-9 to TRBJ1-2, with 8 bases fitting TRBD1. V lost 3 bases to trimming and J lost 5 bases; unmatched junction nucleotides: 5. This CDR3 has 14 amino acids. Germline V gives CDR1 SEHNR, CDR2 FQNEAQ (reference sequence). In DNA form, the CDR3 reads TGTGCCAGCAGCTTCGGGACAGGCTCTTATGGCTACACCTTC. Translation gives CASSFGTGSYGYTF.

This CDR3 is CASSLVRETDTQYF. The CDR3 DNA follows: TGTGCCAGCAGCTTGGTGCGGGAAACAGATACGCAGTATTTT. This chain uses TRBV5-6 with TRBJ2-3; a weak D match, TRBD2 (6 bases). The germline V gene encodes CDR1 SGHDT and CDR2 YYEEEE. The V end lost 0 bases, the J end lost 3 bases, and 8 bases lay between the germline ends. The CDR3 length is 14 residues. Full variable domain (rest looked up from reference TRBV5-6 and TRBJ2-3): DAGVTQSPTHLIKTRGQQVTLRCSPKSGHDTVSWYQQALGQGPQFIFQYYEEEERQRGNFPDRFSGHQFPNYSSELNVNALLLGDSALYLCASSLVRETDTQYFGPGTRLTVL.